This is a list of T cell receptor beta chains from one sample in a study of T cell repertoires in cytomegalovirus infection. TCRdb reanalysed the reads using MiXCR and keeps one entry per CDR3 protein. The sample has about 920,000 distinct CDR3 sequences; around 32% are singletons. No antigen has been identified for these receptors. This sample comprised cultured CD8+ T cells from PBMCs, obtained from culture after CMV antigen stimulation. These receptors all stem from a human donor in good health (CMV status not recorded). Some clones in this sample may be carry-over from other donors' samples. The conserved cysteine and the conserved F or W are not part of the CDR3 here.

V gene,CDR3 protein
TRBV28,ASSPRAGGRSPLH
TRBV7-6,ASSSGLAGGPTKNIQY
TRBV9,ASSGQGASRETQY
TRBV14,ASSQDLRAGGETQY
TRBV27,ASSFSGGASSYNEQF
TRBV7-9,ASSLGARTQY
TRBV27,ASSLSLTEQPYEQY
TRBV7-6,ASSHGQKLF
TRBV10-3,AILRKEGETYEQY
TRBV6-2/TRBV6-3,ASSPPRGVPYNEQF
TRBV27,ATEASYNEQF
TRBV2,ASSTQTGDTDTQY
TRBV28,ASHRQGFYGYT
TRBV7-9,ASSLEVAPNTEAF
TRBV7-9,ASSSQRGGGNEQF
TRBV13,ASSLRGDRRNYGYT
TRBV4-1,ASSQVGGPTDTQY
TRBV6-5,ASSYFKGRDYEQY
TRBV7-4,ASSLVGQGRTGELF
TRBV7-6,ASSLAIAGGTGELF
TRBV4-1,ASSQEYTSGSSYNEQF
TRBV4-3,ASSQDTGNNEQF
TRBV5-6,ASSLWLLHNEQF
TRBV28,ASSFPRSWPLH
TRBV7-9,ASSLLGLAGAKFYNNEQF
TRBV6-2/TRBV6-3,ASSYTPGGYTGELF
TRBV28,ASRSLRAF
TRBV28,ASVEEDFNYGYT
TRBV12-3/TRBV12-4,ASSPWDSGQPQH
TRBV19,ASSNRRGDEKLF
TRBV15,ATASGTGSITEAF
TRBV27,ASRKPGRGQTRSPLH
TRBV7-2,ASSDPLQGNTEAF
TRBV27,ASSLFPGSNQPQH
TRBV6-4,ASSGLSRELF
TRBV6-5,ATLGGSSYNEQF
TRBV7-6,ASRDGLAVYNEQF
TRBV28,ASSFPGRPTPSL
TRBV7-2,ASSPGGGAGETQY
TRBV6-5,ASSYSTGGGSPLH
TRBV15,ATSGTGTSGDEQF
TRBV4-3,ASSQENSWAGTDTQY
TRBV20-1,SARDRASGGPNTGELF
TRBV7-9,ASTSGGGDGDTQY
TRBV7-2,ASSLDSFVRGNTEAF
TRBV2,ASRIGGGSYNEQF
TRBV11-1,ASSAPGQGRYNEQF
TRBV15,ATSRLLAGATDTQY
TRBV29-1,SVDGRARQWETQY
TRBV6-5,ASKRDPPSGANVLT
TRBV7-9,ASSLDLQY
TRBV9,ASSVDGGNNEQF